This T cell receptor beta chain was recovered during a study of cytomegalovirus exposure and HLA in healthy donors. Amplification used 60 Vbeta primers and 13 Jbeta primers. Study processing details: Later, an analysis found some 80 million unique TCR beta chains, and about 10 million of these were shared. Data came from immunoSEQ multiplex PCR; TCRdb stores just in-frame clones and leaves some out. The V and J calls and clone size come from that table; D and trimming were worked out from the DNA. Among 60,000 to 70,000 clones listed, about 80% were seen once. CDR1 is SSHAT and CDR2 is FNYEAQ in the germline V gene (reference sequence). V was pared by 5 bases and J by 4 bases, with 14 bases between. The CDR3 spans 14 residues.

This receptor was identified in a woman between 25 and 40 years old in good health and CMV-seronegative. The sample consisted of PBMCs. The V call is TRBV7-7, the J call TRBJ2-5; TRBD1 might be the D (5 bases). The CDR3 coding sequence is TGTGCCAGCAGCCCGCCTGGCAGGGCAGAGACCCAGTACTTC. Amino acid sequence: CASSPPGRAETQYF. Based on the CDR3 plus reference TRBV7-7 and TRBJ2-5, the full variable domain is GAGVSQSPRYKVTKRGQDVTLRCDPISSHATLYWYQQALGQGPEFLTYFNYEAQPDKSGLPSDRFSAERPEGSISTLTIQRTEQRDSAMYRCASSPPGRAETQYFGPGTRLLVL.